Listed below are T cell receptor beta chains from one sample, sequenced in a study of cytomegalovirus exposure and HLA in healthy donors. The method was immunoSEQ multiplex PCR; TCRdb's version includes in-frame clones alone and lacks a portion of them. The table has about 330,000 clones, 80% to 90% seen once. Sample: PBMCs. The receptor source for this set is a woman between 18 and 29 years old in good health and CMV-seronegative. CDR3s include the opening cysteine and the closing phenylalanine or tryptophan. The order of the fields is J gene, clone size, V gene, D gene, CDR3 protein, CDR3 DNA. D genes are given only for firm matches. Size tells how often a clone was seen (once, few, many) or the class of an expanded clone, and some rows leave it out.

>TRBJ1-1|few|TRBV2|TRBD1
CASADPGQGSMDTEAFF
TGTGCCAGCGCTGATCCGGGACAGGGGAGCATGGACACTGAAGCTTTCTTT
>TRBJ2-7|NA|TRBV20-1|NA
CSARELYEQYF
TGCAGTGCTAGAGAACTCTACGAGCAGTACTTC
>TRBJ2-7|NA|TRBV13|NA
CASSPDTRPYEQYF
TGTGCCAGCAGCCCGGACACCCGTCCCTACGAGCAGTACTTC
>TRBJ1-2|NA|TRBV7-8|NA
CASSLGQGYGYTF
TGTGCCAGCAGCTTAGGTCAGGGATATGGCTACACCTTC
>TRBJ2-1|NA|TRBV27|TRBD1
CATAQGNEEGYNEQFF
TGTGCCACCGCACAGGGGAATGAAGAAGGTTACAATGAGCAGTTCTTC
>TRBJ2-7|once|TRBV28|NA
CASSPPGGTGSYEQYF
TGTGCCAGCAGTCCCCCCGGAGGGACCGGCTCCTACGAGCAGTACTTC
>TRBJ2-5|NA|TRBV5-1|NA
CASSANGQHLRETQYF
TGCGCCAGCAGCGCGAACGGACAGCACCTCCGGGAGACCCAGTACTTC
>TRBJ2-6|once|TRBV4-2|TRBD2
CASRGREGSSGANVLTF
TGTGCCAGCAGGGGACGGGAGGGTAGCTCTGGGGCCAACGTCCTGACTTTC
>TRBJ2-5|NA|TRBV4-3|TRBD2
CASSRTGGPDQTQYF
TGCGCCAGCAGCCGAACGGGAGGACCGGATCAGACCCAGTACTTC
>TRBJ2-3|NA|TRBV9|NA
CASSVGAFKLTDTQYF
TGTGCCAGCAGCGTAGGGGCTTTTAAGCTCACAGATACGCAGTATTTT
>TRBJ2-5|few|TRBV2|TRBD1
CASQGAGETQYF
TGTGCCAGCCAGGGGGCTGGGGAGACCCAGTACTTC
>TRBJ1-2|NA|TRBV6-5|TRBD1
CASSLTGTGNYGYTF
TGTGCCAGCAGTTTAACCGGGACAGGGAACTATGGCTACACCTTC
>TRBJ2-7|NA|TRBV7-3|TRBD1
CASPTGDPSYEQYF
TGTGCCAGCCCCACAGGGGATCCCTCCTACGAGCAGTACTTC
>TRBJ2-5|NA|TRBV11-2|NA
CASSLVGGAGETQYF
TGTGCCAGCAGCTTAGTTGGAGGGGCCGGGGAGACCCAGTACTTC
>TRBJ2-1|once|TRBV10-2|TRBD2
CASSDLSGNYNEQFF
TGCGCCAGCAGTGATCTCAGCGGGAACTACAATGAGCAGTTCTTC
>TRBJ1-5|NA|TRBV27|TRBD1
CASSLSRTGFQPQHF
TGTGCCAGCAGTTTATCACGGACAGGGTTTCAGCCCCAGCATTTT
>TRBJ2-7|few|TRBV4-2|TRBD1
CASSLGTGDTYEQYF
TGTGCCAGCAGCCTGGGGACAGGGGACACCTACGAGCAGTACTTC
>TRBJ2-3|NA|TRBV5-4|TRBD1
CASSGQGASTDTQYF
TGTGCCAGCAGCGGACAGGGGGCTAGCACAGATACGCAGTATTTT
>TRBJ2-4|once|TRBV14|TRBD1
CASSQVAGGVIQYF
TGTGCCAGCAGCCAAGTTGCAGGGGGAGTCATTCAGTACTTC
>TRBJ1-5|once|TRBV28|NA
CASSLESYSQPQHF
TGTGCCAGCAGTTTAGAGTCGTATTCACAGCCCCAGCATTTT
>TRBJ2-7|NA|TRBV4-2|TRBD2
CASSQDWTSGVYEQYF
TGTGCCAGCAGCCAAGACTGGACTAGCGGAGTCTACGAGCAGTACTTC
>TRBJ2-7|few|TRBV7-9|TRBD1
CASSLATGGWHEQYF
TGTGCCAGCAGCTTAGCGACAGGGGGCTGGCACGAGCAGTACTTC
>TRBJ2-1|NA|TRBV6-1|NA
CASGRVGGNEQFF
TGTGCCAGCGGGCGGGTGGGAGGAAATGAGCAGTTCTTC
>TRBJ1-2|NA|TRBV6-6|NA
CASSGGGAGGYTF
TGTGCCAGCAGTGGAGGAGGGGCTGGTGGCTACACCTTC
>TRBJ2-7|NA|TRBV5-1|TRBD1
CASSLGGTGRGEQYF
TGCGCCAGCAGCTTGGGTGGGACAGGGCGTGGCGAGCAGTACTTC
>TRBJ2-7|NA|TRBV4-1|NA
CASSPTGTSSYEQYF
TGCGCCAGCAGCCCAACGGGGACATCTTCCTACGAGCAGTACTTC
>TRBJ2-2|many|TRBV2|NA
CASRLFNTGELFF
TGTGCCAGCAGGCTATTTAACACCGGGGAGCTGTTTTTT
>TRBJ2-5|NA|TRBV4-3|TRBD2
CASSLGGRVQETQYF
TGCGCCAGCAGCCTCGGAGGGAGGGTCCAAGAGACCCAGTACTTC
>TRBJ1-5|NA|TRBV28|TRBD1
CASSSGQGFSNQPQHF
TGTGCCAGCAGTTCTGGACAGGGTTTTAGCAATCAGCCCCAGCATTTT
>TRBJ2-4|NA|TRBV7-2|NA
CASSLDTQDIQYF
TGTGCCAGCAGCCTTGACACCCAAGACATTCAGTACTTC
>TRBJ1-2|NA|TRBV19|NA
CASSPTGQPYGYTF
TGTGCCAGTAGTCCGACGGGTCAACCCTATGGCTACACCTTC
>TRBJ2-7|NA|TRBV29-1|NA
CSVANRSYSYEQYF
TGCAGCGTGGCAAACAGGTCCTACTCCTACGAGCAGTACTTC
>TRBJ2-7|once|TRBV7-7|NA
CASSNPKGGEAYEQYF
TGTGCTAGCAGCAACCCTAAGGGCGGGGAGGCCTACGAGCAGTACTTC
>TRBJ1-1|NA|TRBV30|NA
CAWRAGGRAFF
TGTGCCTGGAGAGCGGGGGGGCGAGCTTTCTTT
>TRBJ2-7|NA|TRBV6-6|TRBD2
CASRNSGQTYEQYF
TGTGCCAGCCGTAATAGCGGGCAAACCTACGAGCAGTACTTC
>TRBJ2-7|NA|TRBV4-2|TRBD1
CASSQDWDSRYEQYF
TGTGCCAGCAGCCAAGATTGGGACAGCCGCTACGAGCAGTACTTC
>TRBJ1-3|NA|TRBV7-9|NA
CASSLAVGVSKNTIYF
TGTGCCAGCAGCTTAGCGGTCGGGGTTAGCAAAAACACCATATATTTT
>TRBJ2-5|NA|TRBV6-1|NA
CASSGLVYQETQYF
TGTGCCAGCAGTGGACTTGTGTACCAAGAGACCCAGTACTTC
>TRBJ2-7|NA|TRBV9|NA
CASSVLGDSYEQYF
TGTGCCAGCAGCGTTTTAGGGGACTCCTACGAGCAGTACTTC
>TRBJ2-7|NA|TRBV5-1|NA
CASSPQDSFTYEQYF
TGCGCCAGCAGCCCTCAGGACAGTTTCACCTACGAGCAGTACTTC
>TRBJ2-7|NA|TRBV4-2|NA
CASSPLEGFVEQYF
TGTGCCAGCAGCCCCCTGGAGGGATTCGTTGAGCAGTACTTC
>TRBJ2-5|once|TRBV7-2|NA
CASSLETRQETQYF
TGTGCCAGCAGCTTAGAGACGAGGCAAGAGACCCAGTACTTC
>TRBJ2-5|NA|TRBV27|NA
CASSLSGRGRETQYF
TGTGCCAGCAGTTTATCCGGGAGGGGGCGAGAGACCCAGTACTTC
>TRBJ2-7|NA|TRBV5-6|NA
CASSLGMSPYEQYF
TGTGCCAGCAGCTTGGGAATGAGTCCCTACGAGCAGTACTTC
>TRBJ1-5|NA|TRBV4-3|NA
CASSQEAQGNQPQHF
TGCGCCAGCAGCCAAGAGGCGCAGGGCAATCAGCCCCAGCATTTT
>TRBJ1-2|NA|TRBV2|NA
CASSGLIGGYTF
TGTGCCAGCAGTGGGTTGATCGGGGGCTACACCTTC
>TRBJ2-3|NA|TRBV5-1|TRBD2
CASSLGGTSGTDTQYF
TGCGCCAGCAGCTTGGGAGGGACTAGCGGCACAGATACGCAGTATTTT
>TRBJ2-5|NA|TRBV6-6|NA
CASSRQVQETQYF
TGTGCCAGCAGCCGACAGGTCCAAGAGACCCAGTACTTC
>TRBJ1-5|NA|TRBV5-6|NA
CASSLVGGNQPQHF
TGTGCCAGCAGCTTGGTTGGGGGGAATCAGCCCCAGCATTTT
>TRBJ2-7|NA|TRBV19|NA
CASSITHQGWNEQYF
TGTGCCAGTAGTATAACCCATCAGGGATGGAACGAGCAGTACTTC
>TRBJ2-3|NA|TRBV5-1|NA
CASSWTGRTDTQYF
TGCGCCAGCAGCTGGACTGGCCGCACAGATACGCAGTATTTT
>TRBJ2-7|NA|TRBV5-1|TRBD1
CASSLGDRGSYEQYF
TGCGCCAGCAGCTTGGGGGACAGGGGCTCCTACGAGCAGTACTTC
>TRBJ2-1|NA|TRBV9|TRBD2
CASSVGIWGLAAHEQFF
TGTGCCAGCAGCGTAGGTATTTGGGGACTAGCGGCCCATGAGCAGTTCTTC
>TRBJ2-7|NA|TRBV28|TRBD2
CASSPRLLAATYEQYF
TGTGCCAGCAGTCCCCGCCTACTAGCGGCCACCTACGAGCAGTACTTC